This T cell receptor (beta chain) was identified in a study of T cells expressing NK-cell markers. Of note for this clonotype: As yet, its antigen is unknown.

Findings of the study overall: In four donors, these clonotypes also led the CD3+CD56-NKG2C+ fraction.

CDR1 SNHLY and CDR2 FYNNEI come from the germline V gene. The CDR3 contains 14 residues. TCRdb re-analyzed the 5' RACE reads; it lists each CDR3 protein once, without DNA. Its clone listing holds a few hundred thousand distinct CDR3 sequences. Sequenced input: blood T cells: a sorted CD56 or NKG2C T cell subset, CD4+ or CD8+ T cells, or bulk PBMC T cells (not recorded which). The chain uses TRBV2 and TRBJ2-1. This sequence was found in a man between 18 and 69 years old in good health. The CDR3 loop reads CASRKTSAYNEQFF.